Listed here are 11 T cell receptor beta chains from one sample, sequenced in a study of technical replicates of blood from several donors. Using immunoSEQ multiplex PCR, the repertoire was profiled, and TCRdb retains in-frame clones only, with some absent. The sample includes more than 65,000 clones, approximately 94% of them seen just once. The sequenced material came from T cells isolated from PBMCs. These receptors were obtained from a human donor in good health.

The chain combines TRBV19 with TRBJ2-7; perhaps TRBD1 as D (6 bases). CDR1 and CDR2 (germline): LNHDA, SQIVND (reference sequence). The CDR3 spans 13 residues. V lost 4 bases, J lost 5 bases, and 12 bases lay in between. The CDR3 nucleotides read TGTGCCAGTAGTACGTACAGGGCAAACGAGCAGTACTTC. Translation: CASSTYRANEQYF.

The rearrangement links TRBV5-1 to TRBJ2-5; 11 bases fit TRBD2. The germline gives CDR1 SGHRS, CDR2 YFSETQ. CDR3 length: 14 amino acids. Trimming removed 3 bases from V and 4 bases from J; junction bases left unmatched: 2. CDR3 nucleotide sequence: TGCGCCAGCAGCTCGACTAGCGGGACAGAGACCCAGTACTTC. Protein: CASSSTSGTETQYF.

This clone came up once. The V call is TRBV11-2, the J call TRBJ2-7; D unclear. Per the germline V gene, CDR1 is SGHAT and CDR2 is FQNNGV. V was clipped by 2 bases and J by 0 bases, with 2 bases between them. The CDR3 covers 12 residues. CDR3: CASSLRSYEQYF. The CDR3 DNA sequence: TGTGCCAGCAGCTTACGCTCCTACGAGCAGTACTTC.

This sequence joins TRBV5-8 and TRBJ2-7; 7 bases match TRBD1. V gave up 4 bases and J gave up 3 bases; unmatched junction bases: 7. The CDR3 sequence is 14 residues long. Germline loops: CDR1 SGHTS, CDR2 YDEGEE. The CDR3 DNA reads as TGTGCCAGCAGCCCATGGGACAGCCGCTACGAGCAGTACTTC. It encodes CASSPWDSRYEQYF.

The rearrangement links TRBV2 to TRBJ2-2, with 10 bases matching TRBD2. From germline, CDR1 is SNHLY and CDR2 FYNNEI. The CDR3 runs to 15 residues. The J segment lost 3 bases and the V segment lost 6 bases, leaving 4 bases of the junction unmatched. CDR3 protein: CASRRLAGDTGELFF. In DNA form, the CDR3 reads TGTGCCAGCAGACGGCTAGCGGGGGACACCGGGGAGCTGTTTTTT.

The chain uses TRBV5-1 and TRBJ2-6; D not resolved. From germline, CDR1 is SGHRS and CDR2 YFSETQ. The CDR3 loop spans 15 amino acids. V was trimmed by 3 bases and J by 0 bases, leaving 7 bases between them. This chain's CDR3 is CASSSDLSGANVLTF. The CDR3 DNA sequence: TGCGCCAGCAGCTCAGATCTCTCTGGGGCCAACGTCCTGACTTTC.

This sequence joins TRBV7-9 and TRBJ2-2; TRBD1 agrees at 10 bases. Germline-derived CDR1 and CDR2 are SEHNR and FQNEAQ (reference sequence). V dropped 2 bases and J dropped 1; count of bases not matched to a gene: 4. The CDR3 extends over 17 amino acids. The CDR3 region is CASSLRGQGVNTGELFF. Here the CDR3 DNA reads TGTGCCAGCAGCTTAAGAGGACAGGGGGTGAACACCGGGGAGCTGTTTTTT.

V and J are TRBV30 and TRBJ2-2; weak D call: TRBD2 (7 bases). Germline V gives CDR1 GTSNPN, CDR2 SVGIG (reference sequence). The CDR3 extends over 14 amino acids. V lost 4 bases to trimming and J lost 6 bases, with 15 bases between them. The CDR3 DNA reads TGTGCCTGGACTCGAGGGGGGGCGTCCGGGGAGCTGTTTTTT. It encodes CAWTRGGASGELFF.

V and J are TRBV6-6 and TRBJ2-7; D is perhaps TRBD1 (5 bases). The V end was cut by 4 bases, the J end by 3 bases, with 10 bases between. This CDR3 is built from 13 residues. The germline gives CDR1 MNHNY, CDR2 SVGAGI (reference sequence). As DNA, the CDR3 is TGTGCCAGCAGTTCAGGGATCCTCTACGAGCAGTACTTC. Amino acids: CASSSGILYEQYF.

J is TRBJ2-1 and V is TRBV11-3; 9 bases match TRBD1. Germline values: CDR1 SGHNT, CDR2 YENEEA. J gave up 5 bases and V 5 bases, and 10 bases lay outside the gene matches. This CDR3 region has 16 residues. The CDR3 loop reads CASSDQQGAIDNEQFF. In DNA form, the CDR3 reads TGTGCCAGCAGCGATCAACAGGGGGCTATTGACAATGAGCAGTTCTTC.

CDR3 sequence: CASSQVGWLERKLSGNTIYF. CDR3 bases: TGTGCCAGCAGCCAAGTAGGATGGCTGGAGCGGAAACTTTCTGGAAACACCATATATTTT. J is TRBJ1-3 and V is TRBV4-2; D not resolved. V was trimmed by 1 base and J by 1 base, leaving 23 bases between them. The length of the CDR3 is 20 residues. Looked up from germline, CDR1 is LGHNA and CDR2 is YNFKEQ.